Listed here are 31 T cell receptor beta chains from one sample, sequenced in a study of blood T cell repertoires in COVID-19. Sequencing used immunoSEQ multiplex PCR; TCRdb keeps in-frame clones, though not all of them. Of roughly 160,000 clones listed, approximately 85% are singletons. The sample taken for sequencing was peripheral blood. The receptors stem from a man at least 80 years old with COVID-19, enrolled during active disease.

The V gene is TRBV19, the J gene TRBJ1-5, with D unclear. Trimming stripped 4 bases from V and 2 bases from J, with 18 bases between. The CDR3 length is 17 residues. CDR1 is LNHDA and CDR2 is SQIVND in the germline V gene (reference sequence). The CDR3 bases are TGTGCCAGTAGTAGCGCCTTTCGGGGTTATGGCAATCAGCCCCAGCATTTT. It yields the protein CASSSAFRGYGNQPQHF.

The rearrangement links TRBV7-2 to TRBJ2-7, with D tentatively TRBD2 (5 bases). There are 14 residues in the CDR3. V lost 1 base to trimming and J lost 0 bases, with 7 bases between them. CDR1 is SGHTA, CDR2 FQGNSA, per germline. The CDR3 DNA reads as TGTGCCAGCAGCTTAGGAGGGATCTCCTACGAGCAGTACTTC. Translating it yields CASSLGGISYEQYF.

The chain carries TRBV19 and TRBJ1-1; D is unresolved. Trimming stripped 5 bases from V and 0 bases from J, with 7 bases between. The CDR3 contains 13 residues. The V gene's germline CDR1 is LNHDA and CDR2 SQIVND (reference sequence). The CDR3 nucleotides read TGTGCCAGTAGTGCCCACTTGAACACTGAAGCTTTCTTT. Its translation is CASSAHLNTEAFF. The whole variable domain, remainder taken from reference TRBV19 and TRBJ1-1, is DGGITQSPKYLFRKEGQNVTLSCEQNLNHDAMYWYRQDPGQGLRLIYYSQIVNDFQKGDIAEGYSVSREKKESFPLTVTSAQKNPTAFYLCASSAHLNTEAFFGQGTRLTVV.

This clone appeared once. The chain uses TRBV10-3 and TRBJ2-3, with no clear D. Germline V gene lookup returns CDR1 ENHRY and CDR2 SYGVKD. The CDR3 is made up of 13 amino acids. The V gene lost 6 bases and the J gene lost 4 bases, with 11 bases spanning the gap. CDR3 amino acids: CAISQDNSDTQYF. In DNA form, the CDR3 reads TGTGCCATCAGCCAAGACAATTCAGATACGCAGTATTTT.

This clone was detected only a few times. The chain has TRBV27 and TRBJ2-1; 8 bases agree with TRBD2. The CDR3 sequence is 15 residues long. V was pared by 4 bases and J by 5 bases, with 7 bases of the junction left unmatched. Germline V lookup: CDR1 MNHEY, CDR2 SMNVEV (reference sequence). The CDR3 sequence: CASSSFSGADNEQFF. The CDR3 nucleotides are TGTGCCAGCAGTTCCTTTAGCGGGGCAGACAATGAGCAGTTCTTC.

The rearrangement joins TRBV19 to TRBJ2-6, with D perhaps TRBD1 (5 bases). CDR3 length: 14 amino acids. Germline V lookup: CDR1 LNHDA, CDR2 SQIVND (reference sequence). With 9 bases removed from V and 4 bases from J, the gap between germline ends came to 13 bases. This CDR3 reads CASSDITGANVLTF. The CDR3 DNA reads as TGTGCCAGCTCGGACATAACCGGGGCCAACGTCCTGACTTTC.

The V call is TRBV5-8, the J call TRBJ2-1; 8 bases map to TRBD2. With V trimmed by 7 bases and J by 6 bases, 9 bases remained unmatched. CDR3 length: 14 residues. Germline V CDR1 and CDR2: SGHTS, YDEGEE. Here the CDR3 reads CASPREGGINEQFF. CDR3 coding DNA: TGTGCCAGCCCCCGGGAGGGGGGCATCAATGAGCAGTTCTTC. Drawing the rest from reference TRBV5-8 and TRBJ2-1, the complete variable domain is EAGVTQSPTHLIKTRGQQATLRCSPISGHTSVYWYQQALGLGLQFLLWYDEGEERNRGNFPPRFSGRQFPNYSSELNVNALELEDSALYLCASPREGGINEQFFGPGTRLTVL.

The chain employs TRBV27 and TRBJ2-6, with TRBD1 as a possible D gene (5 bases). V shed 5 bases and J shed 10 bases, with 21 bases lying between them. Germline-derived CDR1 and CDR2 are MNHEY and SMNVEV (reference sequence). The CDR3 length is 16 residues. The CDR3 protein is CASSHLSGNSPNVLTF. Written as DNA, the CDR3 is TGTGCCAGCAGTCACCTCTCAGGGAACTCCCCAAACGTCCTGACTTTC.

This chain links TRBV6-5 with TRBJ1-5; D not certain. CDR1 and CDR2 (germline): MNHEY, SVGAGI. This CDR3 has 13 residues. Trimming took 6 bases from V and 7 from J, leaving 13 bases between them. The CDR3 here is CASSLRVGQPQHF. The CDR3 DNA reads TGTGCCAGCAGCCTTCGGGTCGGACAGCCCCAGCATTTT.

This clone has only one observation. The V gene is TRBV5-4, the J gene TRBJ2-1; 13 nucleotides match TRBD2. Germline-derived CDR1 and CDR2 are SGHNT and YYREEE (reference sequence). V lost 6 bases, J lost 7 bases, and 7 bases stayed unmatched. This CDR3 contains 15 residues. CDR3 region: CASISGLAGVNEQFF. The CDR3 DNA is TGTGCCAGCATCTCCGGACTAGCGGGGGTGAATGAGCAGTTCTTC.

The CDR3 nucleotides are TGTGCCAGCAGCTCAGACAGGGGGGACACCGGGGAGCTGTTTTTT. It specifies CASSSDRGDTGELFF. The chain joins TRBV11-3 to TRBJ2-2; 9 bases match TRBD1. The CDR3 is 15 residues long. Germline V gives CDR1 SGHNT, CDR2 YENEEA. Trimming removed 4 bases from V and 3 bases from J; junction bases left unmatched: 3.

This clone was observed a few times. The chain employs TRBV6-5 and TRBJ1-1; TRBD1 might be the D (5 bases). Germline CDR1 is MNHEY and CDR2 is SVGAGI. CDR3 length equals 15 residues. Trimming cost V 7 bases and J 4 bases, with 19 bases left between them. In DNA form, the CDR3 reads TGTGCCAGCACCGAGTGGGAGGGGTCGGGCACTGAAGCTTTCTTT. It codes for CASTEWEGSGTEAFF.

This clone was observed a few times. V gene TRBV5-6 combines with J gene TRBJ1-2; 8 bases align to TRBD1. The CDR3 is made up of 16 amino acids. The germline CDR1 and CDR2 sequences are SGHDT and YYEEEE. The V segment lost 6 bases and the J segment 2 bases; nucleotides outside the gene matches: 12. CDR3 sequence: CASNGQGMMGNYGYTF. For the CDR3, the DNA is TGTGCCAGCAATGGACAGGGTATGATGGGGAACTATGGCTACACCTTC.

This clone was picked up one time. This chain links TRBV18 with TRBJ1-2; 8 nucleotides line up with TRBD1. V was pared by 3 bases and J by 8 bases, with 5 bases of the junction left unmatched. The V gene's germline CDR1 is KGHSH and CDR2 LQKENI. The CDR3 has 13 amino acids. CDR3 region: CASSPDRGNGYTF. DNA of the CDR3: TGTGCCAGCTCACCCGACAGGGGAAACGGCTACACCTTC.

The V call is TRBV19, the J call TRBJ2-2, with D tentatively TRBD2 (6 bases). Trimming cost V 5 bases and J 4 bases, with 17 bases left between them. The CDR3 sequence is 16 residues long. Germline V gene sequence: CDR1 LNHDA, CDR2 SQIVND (reference sequence). The CDR3 here is CASSEGRLARTGELFF. In DNA form, the CDR3 reads TGTGCCAGTAGTGAGGGGAGGCTAGCTCGCACCGGGGAGCTGTTTTTT.

V is TRBV10-2 and J is TRBJ2-1, with unresolved D. The CDR3 extends over 14 amino acids. V was trimmed by 8 bases and J by 1 base, leaving 12 bases between them. Germline-derived CDR1 and CDR2 are WSHSY and SAAADI. This CDR3 reads CASHEPGSYNEQFF. The CDR3 DNA reads as TGCGCCAGCCATGAACCGGGTTCCTACAATGAGCAGTTCTTC.

J is TRBJ1-4 and V is TRBV10-3, with a weak D call TRBD1 (6 bases). Trimming removed 10 bases at V and 6 bases at J, with 15 bases between. Germline values: CDR1 ENHRY, CDR2 SYGVKD. The CDR3 length is 13 residues. The CDR3 bases are TGTGCCACGAGGGACCCAGGGGATGAAAAACTGTTTTTT. Its translation: CATRDPGDEKLFF.

This chain links TRBV11-1 with TRBJ2-2; no clear D. CDR1 and CDR2 from the germline V gene are SGHAT and FQDESV (reference sequence). The length of the CDR3 is 13 residues. The V and J ends lost 2 bases and 1 base respectively, with 2 bases between them. CDR3: CASSLQNTGELFF. DNA for the CDR3: TGTGCCAGCAGCTTACAGAACACCGGGGAGCTGTTTTTT.

The chain links TRBV9 to TRBJ2-7; the D is unclear. Per the germline V gene, CDR1 is SGDLS and CDR2 is YYNGEE. V gave up 0 bases and J gave up 9 bases, with 13 bases separating them. CDR3 length: 13 residues. As DNA, the CDR3 is TGTGCCAGCAGCGTAGGCCCCGTAGATCGGCAGTACTTC. Protein sequence: CASSVGPVDRQYF.

This chain joins TRBV14 and TRBJ1-4; D gene unclear. Germline CDR1 SGHDN, CDR2 FVKESK. V was pared by 4 bases and J by 0 bases, with 9 bases between. The CDR3 has 15 residues. This CDR3 reads CASSRIGATNEKLFF. DNA of the CDR3: TGTGCCAGCAGCCGCATCGGTGCAACTAATGAAAAACTGTTTTTT.

The chain joins TRBV5-1 to TRBJ1-1; D not certain. The CDR3 covers 15 residues. Trimming took off 1 base at V and 1 base at J, with 11 bases between the two ends. Germline CDR1 reads SGHRS; CDR2 reads YFSETQ. This CDR3 is CASSLSGSGNTEAFF. In DNA, the CDR3 is TGCGCCAGCAGCTTGTCGGGGTCGGGGAACACTGAAGCTTTCTTT.

The V gene is TRBV2, the J gene TRBJ1-4; 8 bases line up with TRBD1. This CDR3 spans 16 amino acids. With 4 bases clipped from V and 5 bases from J, the junction kept 9 bases outside the gene matches. Germline V lookup: CDR1 SNHLY, CDR2 FYNNEI. CDR3 loop: CASSGQGARVNEKLFF. The CDR3 DNA sequence: TGTGCCAGCAGTGGTCAGGGGGCGCGAGTGAATGAAAAACTGTTTTTT. The full variable domain, in which reference TRBV2 and TRBJ1-4 provide the parts outside the CDR3, is EPEVTQTPSHQVTQMGQEVILRCVPISNHLYFYWYRQILGQKVEFLVSFYNNEISEKSEIFDDQFSVERPDGSNFTLKIRSTKLEDSAMYFCASSGQGARVNEKLFFGSGTQLSVL.

The genes are TRBV7-3 and TRBJ2-2, with D perhaps matching TRBD2 (6 bases). Trimming pared 2 bases from V and 4 bases from J, leaving 8 bases between. CDR3 length: 14 residues. Germline V lookup: CDR1 SGHTA, CDR2 FQGTGA. This chain's CDR3 is CASSLGGSTGELFF. DNA of the CDR3: TGTGCCAGCAGCTTAGGGGGGTCCACCGGGGAGCTGTTTTTT.

The CDR3 sequence: CASSPDRDFSEAFF. DNA of the CDR3: TGTGCCAGCAGTCCAGACAGGGACTTTTCTGAAGCTTTCTTT. The chain employs TRBV27 and TRBJ1-1, with 7 bases lining up with TRBD1. The V gene's germline CDR1 is MNHEY and CDR2 SMNVEV (reference sequence). The CDR3 is 14 amino acids. The V segment lost 5 bases and the J segment 6 bases; nucleotides outside the gene matches: 9.

The genes are TRBV10-3 and TRBJ2-3; D might be TRBD1 (7 bases). The V end was cut by 1 base, the J end by 4 bases, with 18 bases between. CDR3 size: 17 residues. Germline-derived CDR1 and CDR2 are ENHRY and SYGVKD. CDR3 protein: CAISEYGQARGADTQYF. The CDR3 DNA is TGTGCCATCAGTGAGTACGGACAGGCGAGGGGGGCAGATACGCAGTATTTT.

This clone was detected only once. V usage is TRBV7-8 and J usage is TRBJ2-1, with 11 bases matching TRBD2. The V gene's germline CDR1 is SGHVS and CDR2 FQNEAQ. The CDR3 consists of 15 residues. V gave up 2 bases and J gave up 10 bases; unmatched junction bases: 7. CDR3 loop: CASSLKLAGGEEQFF. DNA for the CDR3: TGTGCCAGCAGCTTAAAGCTAGCGGGGGGCGAGGAGCAGTTCTTC.

The CDR3 sequence is CASSYSTGNEQFF. In DNA form, the CDR3 reads TGTGCCAGCAGTTACTCGACGGGAAATGAGCAGTTCTTC. The J gene is TRBJ2-1, the V gene TRBV6-5; weak D call: TRBD2 (5 bases). Germline-derived CDR1 and CDR2 are MNHEY and SVGAGI. The ends were cut back, 0 bases at V and 7 bases at J, with 7 bases in the middle. The CDR3 runs 13 residues.

The chain couples TRBV12-5 to TRBJ2-2, with 13 nucleotides matching TRBD2. This CDR3 comprises 16 residues. The V segment lost 6 bases and the J segment 7 bases; nucleotides outside the gene matches: 8. The V gene's germline CDR1 is LGHNT and CDR2 FRNRAP. CDR3 sequence: CASGELAGGPHGELFF. CDR3 nucleotides: TGTGCTAGTGGAGAACTAGCGGGGGGGCCGCACGGGGAGCTGTTTTTT. The full variable domain, completed using reference TRBV12-5 and TRBJ2-2, is DARVTQTPRHKVTEMGQEVTMRCQPILGHNTVFWYRQTMMQGLELLAYFRNRAPLDDSGMPKDRFSAEMPDATLATLKIQPSEPRDSAVYFCASGELAGGPHGELFFGEGSRLTVL.

The chain employs TRBV7-9 and TRBJ1-2; 8 bases agree with TRBD1. Germline CDR1 is SEHNR and CDR2 is FQNEAQ (reference sequence). CDR3 length: 16 amino acids. Trimming cost V 1 base and J 3 bases; bases outside gene matches: 7. The CDR3 bases are TGTGCCAGCAGCTTAGAGGGCAGGGGGCGATACTATGGCTACACCTTC. Its translation is CASSLEGRGRYYGYTF.

This chain joins TRBV3-1 (or the pseudogene TRBV3-2) and TRBJ2-7, with 7 bases matching TRBD2. The germline CDR1 and CDR2 sequences are LGHDT and YNNKEL (reference sequence). The CDR3 totals 16 residues. V shed 6 bases and J 1 base; nucleotides not matched to a gene: 12. The CDR3 nucleotides read TGTGCCAGCAGTCCGAACCTAGCGCGGGAGTCCTACGAGCAGTACTTC. Its protein product is CASSPNLARESYEQYF.

This clone came up once. The V gene is TRBV18, the J gene TRBJ2-5, with 7 bases matching TRBD2. Per the germline V gene, CDR1 is KGHSH and CDR2 is LQKENI. This CDR3 is 15 amino acids long. J was trimmed by 5 bases and V by 3 bases; bases with no gene match: 9. The CDR3, as DNA: TGTGCCAGCTCACCCCAGGGAGCGGGGTTTGAGACCCAGTACTTC. It yields the protein CASSPQGAGFETQYF.